These 10 T cell receptor beta chains were sequenced from one sample in a study of neurological immune-mediated disorders. TCRdb reanalysed the 5' RACE reads using MiXCR and keeps one entry per CDR3 protein. The sample includes 60,000 to 70,000 distinct CDR3 sequences, over 4% seen only once; the top ten take about 5%. Sequences were obtained from PBMCs. The receptors were sampled from a human donor with multiple sclerosis. The donor label of this sample is uncertain.

This clonotype has a count of ten or more. The V gene is TRBV6-5, the J gene TRBJ1-5; no clear D gene. The CDR3 runs 15 residues. Looked up from germline, CDR1 is MNHEY and CDR2 is SVGAGI. The V end was cut by 0 bases, the J end by 1 base, with 7 bases between. The CDR3 nucleotides read TGTGCCAGCAGTTACTCATCGGAAAGCAATCAGCCCCAGCATTTT. Translation: CASSYSSESNQPQHF.

This clonotype has a count of ten or more. This chain links TRBV10-2 with TRBJ1-2; tentatively, D is TRBD1 (5 bases). Germline V gene sequence: CDR1 WSHSY, CDR2 SAAADI. V lost 0 bases and J lost 8, with 13 bases in between. This CDR3 has 14 residues. CDR3 sequence: CASSESRQGLGYTF. CDR3 in DNA: TGCGCCAGCAGTGAGTCGAGGCAGGGTTTGGGCTACACCTTC.

Many counts were recorded for this clonotype. The CDR3 reads CASSLGKKTVNTEAFF. The CDR3 nucleotides are TGCGCCAGCAGCTTGGGCAAGAAAACAGTGAACACTGAAGCTTTCTTT. The chain uses TRBV5-1 and TRBJ1-1, with no clear D. Trimming pared 0 bases from V and 0 bases from J, leaving 12 bases between. CDR1 and CDR2 from the germline V gene are SGHRS and YFSETQ. The CDR3 runs 16 residues.

This clonotype was found a few times. The chain carries TRBV20-1 and TRBJ1-4; perhaps TRBD1 as D (6 bases). Germline CDR1 DFQATT, CDR2 SNEGSKA (reference sequence). V was pared by 7 bases and J by 3 bases, with 12 bases between. There are 13 residues in the CDR3. The chain's CDR3 is CSGARGANEKLFF. As DNA, the CDR3 is TGCAGTGGTGCTAGGGGGGCTAATGAAAAACTGTTTTTT.

This clonotype was seen at least ten times. The gene calls are TRBV5-1 and TRBJ2-3; D remains unclear. Per germline, CDR1 SGHRS and CDR2 YFSETQ. With 4 bases removed from V and 5 bases from J, the gap between germline ends came to 8 bases. The CDR3 contains 12 residues. The CDR3, as DNA: TGCGCCAGCAGCCGTCAGGAAGATACGCAGTATTTT. It yields the protein CASSRQEDTQYF. Combining the CDR3 with reference TRBV5-1 and TRBJ2-3 gives the whole variable domain KAGVTQTPRYLIKTRGQQVTLSCSPISGHRSVSWYQQTPGQGLQFLFEYFSETQRNKGNFPGRFSGRQFSNSRSEMNVSTLELGDSALYLCASSRQEDTQYFGPGTRLTVL.

In this sample, this clonotype turned up a few times. The chain employs TRBV6-9 and TRBJ1-1; no reliable D call. Trimming took off 4 bases at V and 0 bases at J, with 12 bases between the two ends. Per the germline V gene, CDR1 is MNHGY and CDR2 is SVAAGI. This CDR3 has 15 residues. The CDR3 bases are TGTGCCAGCAGTTGGGCCGACCGGTTGAACACTGAAGCTTTCTTT. Translating gives CASSWADRLNTEAFF.

The table lists this clonotype with many counts. The chain is built from TRBV5-1 and TRBJ2-3; TRBD2 agrees at 9 bases. V gave up 4 bases and J gave up 2 bases; unmatched junction bases: 11. This CDR3 contains 17 residues. Germline V gives CDR1 SGHRS, CDR2 YFSETQ. CDR3 DNA: TGCGCCAGCAGCCTCTCCGCGGGGGGGGGGACCACAGATACGCAGTATTTT. It translates to CASSLSAGGGTTDTQYF. Combining the CDR3 with reference TRBV5-1 and TRBJ2-3 gives the whole variable domain KAGVTQTPRYLIKTRGQQVTLSCSPISGHRSVSWYQQTPGQGLQFLFEYFSETQRNKGNFPGRFSGRQFSNSRSEMNVSTLELGDSALYLCASSLSAGGGTTDTQYFGPGTRLTVL.

At least ten counts were recorded for this clonotype. The chain has TRBV20-1 and TRBJ2-3, with D possibly matching TRBD1 (5 bases). V lost 6 bases to trimming and J lost 2 bases, with 18 bases between them. Per the germline V gene, CDR1 is DFQATT and CDR2 is SNEGSKA (reference sequence). The CDR3 totals 15 residues. CDR3 sequence reads: CSAVDATVFTDTQYF. Written as DNA, the CDR3 is TGCAGTGCGGTCGATGCGACAGTCTTCACAGATACGCAGTATTTT.

There are many counts of this clonotype. The chain is built from TRBV20-1 and TRBJ1-1, with D unclear. The germline V gene encodes CDR1 DFQATT and CDR2 SNEGSKA (reference sequence). This CDR3 has 14 residues. V gave up 7 bases and J gave up 8 bases, with 23 bases separating them. DNA of the CDR3: TGCAGTGTTAGCCATACGGCGGACCGGTCGGAAGCTTTCTTT. The encoded protein is CSVSHTADRSEAFF.

The rearrangement links TRBV5-1 to TRBJ2-2; TRBD2 might be the D (6 bases). V gave up 4 bases and J gave up 5 bases, with 12 bases separating them. Germline V CDR1 and CDR2: SGHRS, YFSETQ. This CDR3 is 14 amino acids long. In DNA form, the CDR3 reads TGCGCCAGCAGCGGTACCGGGACTACCGGGGAGCTGTTTTTT. Translating gives CASSGTGTTGELFF.